One and the same sample provided the 3 T cell receptor beta chains below, sequenced in a study of regulatory T cells in long-lasting Graves disease. Time point defined: newly diagnosed GD, antithyroid drugs for less than 3 months. PBMC RNA served as the TCR library source. Building the TCR beta libraries relied on iRepertoire HTBI primers, and CDR3 regions underwent Arm-PCR. TCRdb called the multiplex PCR reads again in MiXCR, with one record for every CDR3 protein. This table has about 450,000 distinct CDR3 sequences, roughly 15% appearing once. These data also featured in a second study, about T cells in Graves' hyperthyroidism and ophthalmopathy.

The material sequenced was peripheral blood mononuclear cells (PBMCs), taken at new diagnosis, from a patient treated with antithyroid drugs. The receptors were sampled from a woman under 40 with Graves disease.

This clonotype showed up many times. This chain links TRBV5-5 with TRBJ1-4; TRBD1 matches at 8 bases. Per the germline V gene, CDR1 is SGHKS and CDR2 is YYEKEE (reference sequence). The V gene end was trimmed by 3 bases and the J gene end by 6 bases; junction bases not matched to a gene: 10. The CDR3 length is 16 residues. The CDR3 sequence: CASSSGTGQSHEKLFF. Here the CDR3 DNA reads TGTGCCAGCAGCTCTGGGACAGGTCAATCGCATGAAAAACTGTTTTTT.

The rearrangement uses TRBV5-1 and TRBJ1-4; D uncertain. Germline-derived CDR1 and CDR2 are SGHRS and YFSETQ. V shed 0 bases and J shed 7 bases, with 10 bases lying between them. The CDR3 consists of 14 residues. This CDR3 is CASSLVGLGEKLFF. The CDR3 DNA reads as TGCGCCAGCAGCTTGGTCGGTTTGGGTGAAAAACTGTTTTTT.

The V gene is TRBV7-9, the J gene TRBJ2-3; 7 positions match TRBD2. The germline gives CDR1 SEHNR, CDR2 FQNEAQ (reference sequence). V was pared by 5 bases and J by 4 bases, with 9 bases of the junction left unmatched. The CDR3 sequence is 15 residues long. CDR3 coding DNA: TGTGCCAGCAGCCCACTTCCTAGCGGATCAGATACGCAGTATTTT. Its protein product is CASSPLPSGSDTQYF.